Detailed here is one TCR beta chain. The antigen is undetermined. Clones were sequenced by immunoSEQ multiplex PCR, and TCRdb holds only the in-frame ones, with some missing. The sample contains around 15,000 clones, about four fifths of which appear only once. The sample is drawn from a study of Tregs in tolerant kidney transplant recipients. General observations from the study: The most relevant donor-specific Treg TCRbeta repertoire apparently came from expansion with activated donor B cells.

The trim removed 4 bases at V and 2 bases at J, leaving 0 bases unmatched. The CDR3 is made up of 14 amino acids. Germline CDR1 reads LNHDA; CDR2 reads SQIVND (reference sequence). The receptor was derived from a human donor who received a combined kidney and bone marrow transplant. The starting material was Tregs from blood, obtained before the transplant. V is TRBV19 and J is TRBJ1-4; 8 bases map to TRBD1. Here the CDR3 reads CASSRTGTNEKLFF. CDR3 coding DNA: TGTGCCAGTAGTAGGACAGGGACTAATGAAAAACTGTTTTTT.